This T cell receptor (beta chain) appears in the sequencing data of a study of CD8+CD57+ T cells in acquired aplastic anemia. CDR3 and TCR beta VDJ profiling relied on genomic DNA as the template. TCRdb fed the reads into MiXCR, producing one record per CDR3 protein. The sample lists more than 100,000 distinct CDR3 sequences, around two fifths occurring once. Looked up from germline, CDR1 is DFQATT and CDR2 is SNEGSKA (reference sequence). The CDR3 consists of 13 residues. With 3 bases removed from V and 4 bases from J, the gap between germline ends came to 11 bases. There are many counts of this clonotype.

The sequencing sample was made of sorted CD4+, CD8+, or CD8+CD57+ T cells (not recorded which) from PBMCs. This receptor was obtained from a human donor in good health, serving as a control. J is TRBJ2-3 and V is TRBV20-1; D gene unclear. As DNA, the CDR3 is TGCAGTGCTAGCGTAGGTGCCCCAGATACGCAGTATTTT. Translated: CSASVGAPDTQYF.